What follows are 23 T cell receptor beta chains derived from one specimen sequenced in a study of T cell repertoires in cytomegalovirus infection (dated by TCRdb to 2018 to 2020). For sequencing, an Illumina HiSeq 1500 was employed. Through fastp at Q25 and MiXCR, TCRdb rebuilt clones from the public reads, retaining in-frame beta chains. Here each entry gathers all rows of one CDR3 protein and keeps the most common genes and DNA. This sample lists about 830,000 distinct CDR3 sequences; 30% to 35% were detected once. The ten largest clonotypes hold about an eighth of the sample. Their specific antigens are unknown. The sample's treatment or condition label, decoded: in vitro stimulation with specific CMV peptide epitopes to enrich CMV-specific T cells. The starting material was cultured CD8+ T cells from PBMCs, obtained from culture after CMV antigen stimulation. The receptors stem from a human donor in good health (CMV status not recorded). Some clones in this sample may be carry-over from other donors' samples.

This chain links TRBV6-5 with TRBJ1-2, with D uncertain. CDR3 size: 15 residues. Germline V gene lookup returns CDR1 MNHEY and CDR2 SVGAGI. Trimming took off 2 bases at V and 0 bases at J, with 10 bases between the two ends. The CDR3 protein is CASSYTKRSNYGYTF. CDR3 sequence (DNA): TGTGCCAGCAGTTACACCAAGAGGTCTAACTATGGCTACACCTTC.

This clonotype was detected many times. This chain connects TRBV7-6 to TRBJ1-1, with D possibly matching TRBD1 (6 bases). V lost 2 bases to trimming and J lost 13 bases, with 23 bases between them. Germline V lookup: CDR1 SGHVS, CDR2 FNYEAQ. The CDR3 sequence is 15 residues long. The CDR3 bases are TGTGCCAGCAGCTTAAGCGGGGGCGGACTAGGGTTAGTTTTCTTT. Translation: CASSLSGGGLGLVFF.

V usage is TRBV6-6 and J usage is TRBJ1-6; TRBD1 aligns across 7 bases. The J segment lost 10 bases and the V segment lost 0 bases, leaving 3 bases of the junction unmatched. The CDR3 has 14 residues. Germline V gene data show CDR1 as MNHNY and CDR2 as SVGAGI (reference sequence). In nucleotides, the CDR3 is TGTGCCAGCAGTTACTCACAGGGGAGGTCACCCCTCCACTTT. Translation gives CASSYSQGRSPLHF.

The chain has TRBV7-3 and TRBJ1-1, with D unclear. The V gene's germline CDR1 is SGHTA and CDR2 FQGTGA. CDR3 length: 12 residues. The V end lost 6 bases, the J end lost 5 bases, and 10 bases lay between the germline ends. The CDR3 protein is CASRENGTEAFF. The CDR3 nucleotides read TGTGCCAGCAGAGAAAATGGGACTGAAGCTTTCTTT.

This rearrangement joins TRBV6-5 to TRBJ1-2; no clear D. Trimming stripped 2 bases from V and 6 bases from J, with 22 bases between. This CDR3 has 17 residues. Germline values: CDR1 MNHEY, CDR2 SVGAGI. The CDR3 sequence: CASSYLNYGASQDGYTF. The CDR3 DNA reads TGTGCCAGCAGTTACCTCAATTATGGCGCCTCCCAGGATGGCTACACCTTC.

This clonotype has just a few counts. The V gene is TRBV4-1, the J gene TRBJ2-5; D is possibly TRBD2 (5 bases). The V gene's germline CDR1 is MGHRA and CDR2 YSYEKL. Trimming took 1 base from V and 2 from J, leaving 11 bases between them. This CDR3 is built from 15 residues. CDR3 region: CASSQVYRGQETQYF. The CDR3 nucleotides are TGCGCCAGCAGCCAAGTTTACCGGGGACAAGAGACCCAGTACTTC.

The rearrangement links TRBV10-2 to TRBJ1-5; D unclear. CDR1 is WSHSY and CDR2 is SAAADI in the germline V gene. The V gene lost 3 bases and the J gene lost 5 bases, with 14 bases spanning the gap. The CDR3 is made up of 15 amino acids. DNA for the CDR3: TGCGCCAGCAGTGAACCCCCGGGTAATCATCAGCCCCAGCATTTT. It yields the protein CASSEPPGNHQPQHF.

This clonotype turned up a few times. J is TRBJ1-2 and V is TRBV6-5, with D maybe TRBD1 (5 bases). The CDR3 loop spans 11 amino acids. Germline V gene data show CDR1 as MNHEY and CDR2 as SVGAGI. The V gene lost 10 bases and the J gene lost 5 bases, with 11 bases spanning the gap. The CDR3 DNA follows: TGTGCCACCACCTCAGGGTATGGCTACACCTTC. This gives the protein CATTSGYGYTF.

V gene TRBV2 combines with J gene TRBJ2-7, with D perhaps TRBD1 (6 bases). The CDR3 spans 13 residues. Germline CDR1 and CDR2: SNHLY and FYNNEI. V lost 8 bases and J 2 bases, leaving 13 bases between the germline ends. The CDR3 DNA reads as TGTGCCAGCGGAGGCAGGGGCCCCTACGAGCAGTACTTC. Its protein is CASGGRGPYEQYF.

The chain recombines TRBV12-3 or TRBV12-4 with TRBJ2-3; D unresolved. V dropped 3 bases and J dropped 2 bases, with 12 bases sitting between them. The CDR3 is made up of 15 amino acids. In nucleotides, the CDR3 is TGTGCCAGCAGTTTTTCGGAGATACCCACAGATACGCAGTATTTT. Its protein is CASSFSEIPTDTQYF.

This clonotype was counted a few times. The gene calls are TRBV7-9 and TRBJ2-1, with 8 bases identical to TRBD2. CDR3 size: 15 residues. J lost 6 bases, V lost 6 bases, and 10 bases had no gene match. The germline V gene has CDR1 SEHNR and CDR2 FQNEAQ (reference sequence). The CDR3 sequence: CASSSLAGLLNEQFF. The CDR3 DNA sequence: TGTGCCAGCAGTTCGCTAGCGGGCCTCCTCAATGAGCAGTTCTTC.

The CDR3 spells CSATGGDSYEQYV. CDR3 DNA: TGCAGTGCCACTGGCGGGGACTCCTACGAGCAGTACGTC. This sequence joins TRBV20-1 and TRBJ2-7; weak D call: TRBD2 (6 bases). CDR1 is DFQATT and CDR2 is SNEGSKA in the germline V gene (reference sequence). The CDR3 consists of 13 residues. The V end was cut by 6 bases, the J end by 0 bases, with 12 bases between.

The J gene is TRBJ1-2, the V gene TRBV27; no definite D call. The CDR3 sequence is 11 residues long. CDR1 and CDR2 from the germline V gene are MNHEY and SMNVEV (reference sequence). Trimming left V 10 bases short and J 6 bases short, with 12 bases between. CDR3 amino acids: CANLGVDGYTF. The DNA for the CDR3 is TGTGCCAACCTCGGGGTTGATGGCTACACCTTC.

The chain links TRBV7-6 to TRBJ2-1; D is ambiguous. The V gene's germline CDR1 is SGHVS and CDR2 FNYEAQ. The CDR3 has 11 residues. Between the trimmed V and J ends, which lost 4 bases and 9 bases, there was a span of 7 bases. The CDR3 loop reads CASSSTGEQFF. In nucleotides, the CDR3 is TGTGCCAGCAGCTCGACCGGTGAGCAGTTCTTC.

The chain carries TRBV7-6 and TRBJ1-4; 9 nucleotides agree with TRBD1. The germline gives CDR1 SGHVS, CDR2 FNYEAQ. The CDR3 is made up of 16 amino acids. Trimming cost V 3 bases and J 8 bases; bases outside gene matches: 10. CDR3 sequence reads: CASSFGQGRGAEKLFF. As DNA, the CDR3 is TGTGCCAGCAGCTTCGGACAGGGGCGAGGGGCGGAAAAACTGTTTTTT.

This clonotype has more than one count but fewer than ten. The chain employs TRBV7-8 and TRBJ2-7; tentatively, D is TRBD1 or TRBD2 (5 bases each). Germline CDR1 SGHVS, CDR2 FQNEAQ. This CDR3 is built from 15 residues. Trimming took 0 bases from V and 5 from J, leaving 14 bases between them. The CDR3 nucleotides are TGTGCCAGCAGCTTAGCTGGGACGAGGGAGAACGAGCAGTACTTC. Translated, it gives CASSLAGTRENEQYF.

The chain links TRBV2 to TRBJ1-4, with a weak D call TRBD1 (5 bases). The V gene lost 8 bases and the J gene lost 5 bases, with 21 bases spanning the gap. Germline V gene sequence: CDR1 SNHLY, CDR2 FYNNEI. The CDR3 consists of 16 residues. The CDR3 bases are TGTGCCAGCGTTACGGGTCCAGGGCGGAGCAATGAAAAACTGTTTTTT. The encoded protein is CASVTGPGRSNEKLFF.

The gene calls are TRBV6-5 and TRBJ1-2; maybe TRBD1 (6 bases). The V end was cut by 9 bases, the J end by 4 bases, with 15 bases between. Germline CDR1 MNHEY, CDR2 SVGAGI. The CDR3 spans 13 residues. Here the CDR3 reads CARDSELAYGYTF. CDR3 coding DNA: TGTGCCAGGGACAGTGAATTAGCCTATGGCTACACCTTC.

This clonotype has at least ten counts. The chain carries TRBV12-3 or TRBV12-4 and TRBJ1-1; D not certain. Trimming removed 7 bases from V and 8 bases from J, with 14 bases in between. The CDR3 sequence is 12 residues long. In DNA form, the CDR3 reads TGTGCCAGCACCCCGGGCCGGATCGAAGCTTTCTTT. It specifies CASTPGRIEAFF.

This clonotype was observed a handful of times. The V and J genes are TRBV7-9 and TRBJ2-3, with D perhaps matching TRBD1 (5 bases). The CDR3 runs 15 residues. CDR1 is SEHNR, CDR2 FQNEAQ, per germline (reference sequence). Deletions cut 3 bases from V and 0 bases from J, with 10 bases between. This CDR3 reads CASSFLDKSTDTQYF. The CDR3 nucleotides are TGTGCCAGCAGCTTCCTGGACAAGAGCACAGATACGCAGTATTTT.

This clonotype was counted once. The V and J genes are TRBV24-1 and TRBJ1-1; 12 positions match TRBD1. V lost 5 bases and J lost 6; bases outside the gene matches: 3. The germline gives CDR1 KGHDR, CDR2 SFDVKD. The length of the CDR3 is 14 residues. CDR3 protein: CATSAGQGAAEAFF. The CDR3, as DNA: TGTGCCACCAGTGCGGGACAGGGGGCCGCTGAAGCTTTCTTT.

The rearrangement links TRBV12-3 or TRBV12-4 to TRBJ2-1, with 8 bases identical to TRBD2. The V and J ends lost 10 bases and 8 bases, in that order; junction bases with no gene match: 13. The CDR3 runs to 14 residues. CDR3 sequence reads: CATTVPGGPHEQFF. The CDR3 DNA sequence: TGTGCCACGACAGTCCCGGGGGGGCCCCATGAGCAGTTCTTC.

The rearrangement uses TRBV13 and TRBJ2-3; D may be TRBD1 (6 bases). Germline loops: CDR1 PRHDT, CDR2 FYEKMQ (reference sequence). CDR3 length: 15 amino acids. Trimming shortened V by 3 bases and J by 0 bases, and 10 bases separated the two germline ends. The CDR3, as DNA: TGTGCCAGCAGCTTGCAGGGGTTTAGCACAGATACGCAGTATTTT. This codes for CASSLQGFSTDTQYF.